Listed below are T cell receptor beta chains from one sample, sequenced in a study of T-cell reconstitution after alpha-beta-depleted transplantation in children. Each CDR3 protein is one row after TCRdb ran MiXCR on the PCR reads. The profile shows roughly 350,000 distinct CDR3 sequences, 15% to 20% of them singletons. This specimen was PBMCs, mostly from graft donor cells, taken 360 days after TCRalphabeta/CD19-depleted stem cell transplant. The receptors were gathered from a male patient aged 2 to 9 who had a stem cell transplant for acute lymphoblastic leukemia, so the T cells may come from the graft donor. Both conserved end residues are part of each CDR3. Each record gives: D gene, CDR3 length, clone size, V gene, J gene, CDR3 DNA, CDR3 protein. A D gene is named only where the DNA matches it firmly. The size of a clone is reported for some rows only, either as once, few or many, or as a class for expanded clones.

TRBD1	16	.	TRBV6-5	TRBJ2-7	TGTGCCAGCAGTTACGAAGGACAGGGGGCCACCTACGAGCAGTACTTC	CASSYEGQGATYEQYF
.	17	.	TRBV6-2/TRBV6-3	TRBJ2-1	TGTGCCAGCAGTTGGGGGGAAAGGTGGATCCCTTACAATGAGCAGTTCTTC	CASSWGERWIPYNEQFF
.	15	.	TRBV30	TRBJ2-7	TGTGCCTGGAGTGTACGCCCAAAGGGGCCGTACGAGCAGTACTTC	CAWSVRPKGPYEQYF
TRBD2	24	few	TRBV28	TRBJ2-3	TGTGCCAGCAGTTTAAGCCCGTGGCGGACAACTAGCGGGAGGTCTCGGAGGGCCACAGATACGCAGTATTTT	CASSLSPWRTTSGRSRRATDTQYF
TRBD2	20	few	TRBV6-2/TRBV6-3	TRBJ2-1	TGTGCCAGCAGTTTCCCTTCGGGAAGAAGCGCGGGAGGGGCCTACAATGAGCAGTTCTTC	CASSFPSGRSAGGAYNEQFF
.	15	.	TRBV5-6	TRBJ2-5	TGTGCCAGCAGCTTTATGGGGCCAGGGGAAGAGACCCAGTACTTC	CASSFMGPGEETQYF
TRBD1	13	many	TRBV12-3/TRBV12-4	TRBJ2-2	TGTGCCAGCAGCCCGGACAGGACCGGGGAGCTGTTTTTT	CASSPDRTGELFF
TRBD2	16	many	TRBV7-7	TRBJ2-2	TGTGCTAGCAGCTTAGCGGGAGGTTTATTCACCGGGGAGCTGTTTTTT	CASSLAGGLFTGELFF
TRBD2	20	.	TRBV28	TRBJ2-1	TGTGCCAGCAGTTTTCGGTCACTAGCGGGAGAAAGGGGGGCCTACAATGAGCAGTTCTTC	CASSFRSLAGERGAYNEQFF
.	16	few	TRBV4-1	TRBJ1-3	TGCGCCAGCAGCCAATGGATGACAGACTCTGGAAACACCATATATTTT	CASSQWMTDSGNTIYF
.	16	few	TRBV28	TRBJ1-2	TGTGCCAGCAGTCCTACGGGTCTCCCCAAATACCATGGCTACACCTTC	CASSPTGLPKYHGYTF
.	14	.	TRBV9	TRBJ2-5	TGTGCCAGCAGCGTAGGAAACCGCCAAGAGACCCAGTACTTC	CASSVGNRQETQYF
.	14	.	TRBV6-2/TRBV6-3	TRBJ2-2	TGTGCCAGCAGTTACTCGAGGGGACACGGGGAGCTGTTTTTT	CASSYSRGHGELFF
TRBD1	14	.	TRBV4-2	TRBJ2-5	TGTGCCAGCAGCCACGACGGACAGGTAGAGACCCAGTACTTC	CASSHDGQVETQYF
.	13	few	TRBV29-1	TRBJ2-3	TGCAGCGTTGTATCACCTAGCACAGATACGCAGTATTTT	CSVVSPSTDTQYF